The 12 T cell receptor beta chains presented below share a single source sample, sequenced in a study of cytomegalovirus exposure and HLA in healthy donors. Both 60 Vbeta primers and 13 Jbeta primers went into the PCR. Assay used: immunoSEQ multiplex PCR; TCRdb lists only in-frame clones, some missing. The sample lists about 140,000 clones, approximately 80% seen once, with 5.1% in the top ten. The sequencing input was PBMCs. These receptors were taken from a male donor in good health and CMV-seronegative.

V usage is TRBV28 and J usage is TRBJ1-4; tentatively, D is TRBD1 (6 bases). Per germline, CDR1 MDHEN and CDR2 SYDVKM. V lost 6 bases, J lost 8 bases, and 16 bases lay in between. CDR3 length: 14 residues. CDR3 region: CASSKTGWGEKLFF. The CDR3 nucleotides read TGTGCCAGCAGCAAGACAGGCTGGGGGGAAAAACTGTTTTTT.

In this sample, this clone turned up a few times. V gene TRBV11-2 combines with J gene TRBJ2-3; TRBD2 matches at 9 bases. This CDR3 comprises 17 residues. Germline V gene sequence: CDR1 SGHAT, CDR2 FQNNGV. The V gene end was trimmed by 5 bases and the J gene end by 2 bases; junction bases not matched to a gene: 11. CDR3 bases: TGTGCCAGCAGCCCTGATCAAAGCGGGGGGATCACAGATACGCAGTATTTT. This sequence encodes CASSPDQSGGITDTQYF. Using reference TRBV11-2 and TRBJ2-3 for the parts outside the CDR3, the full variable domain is EAGVAQSPRYKIIEKRQSVAFWCNPISGHATLYWYQQILGQGPKLLIQFQNNGVVDDSQLPKDRFSAERLKGVDSTLKIQPAKLEDSAVYLCASSPDQSGGITDTQYFGPGTRLTVL.

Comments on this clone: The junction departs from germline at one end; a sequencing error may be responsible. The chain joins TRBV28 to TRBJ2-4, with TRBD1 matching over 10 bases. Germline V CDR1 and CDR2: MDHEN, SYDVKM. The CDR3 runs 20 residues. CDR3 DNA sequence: TGTGCCAGCAGTTTATCTACCGGGACAGGGGCCTTCAGGTCCAAAAACAGTCAGTACTTC. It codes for CASSLSTGTGAFRSKNSQYF.

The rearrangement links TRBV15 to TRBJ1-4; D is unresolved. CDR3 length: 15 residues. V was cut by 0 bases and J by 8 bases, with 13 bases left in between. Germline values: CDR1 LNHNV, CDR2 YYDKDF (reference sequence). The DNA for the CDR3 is TGTGCCACCAGCAGAGACAGGAGCTCGGGAGAAAAACTGTTTTTT. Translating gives CATSRDRSSGEKLFF.

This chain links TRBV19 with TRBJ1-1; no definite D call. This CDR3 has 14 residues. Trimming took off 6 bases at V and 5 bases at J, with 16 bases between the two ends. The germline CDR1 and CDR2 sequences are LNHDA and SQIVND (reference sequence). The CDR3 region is CASSLSKLRTEAFF. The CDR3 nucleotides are TGTGCCAGTAGCTTAAGCAAGCTAAGAACTGAAGCTTTCTTT.

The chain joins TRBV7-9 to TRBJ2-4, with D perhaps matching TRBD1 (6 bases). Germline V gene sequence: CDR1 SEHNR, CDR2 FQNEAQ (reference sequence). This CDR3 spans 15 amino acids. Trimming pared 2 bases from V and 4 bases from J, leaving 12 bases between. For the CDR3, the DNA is TGTGCCAGCAGCTTACCCGACAGGTCAAAAAACATTCAGTACTTC. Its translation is CASSLPDRSKNIQYF. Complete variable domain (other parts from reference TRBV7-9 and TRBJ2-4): DTGVSQNPRHKITKRGQNVTFRCDPISEHNRLYWYRQTLGQGPEFLTYFQNEAQLEKSRLLSDRFSAERPKGSFSTLEIQRTEQGDSAMYLCASSLPDRSKNIQYFGAGTRLSVL.

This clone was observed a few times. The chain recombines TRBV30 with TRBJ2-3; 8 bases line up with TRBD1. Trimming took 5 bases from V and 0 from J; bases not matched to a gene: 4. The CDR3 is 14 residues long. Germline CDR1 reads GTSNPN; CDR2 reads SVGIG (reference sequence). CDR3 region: CAWATGGSTDTQYF. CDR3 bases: TGTGCCTGGGCCACAGGGGGTAGCACAGATACGCAGTATTTT.

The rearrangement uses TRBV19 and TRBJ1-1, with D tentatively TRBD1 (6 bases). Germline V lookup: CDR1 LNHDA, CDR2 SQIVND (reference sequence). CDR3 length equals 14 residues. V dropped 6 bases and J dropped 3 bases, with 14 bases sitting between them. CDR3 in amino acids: CASRPGQLHTEAFF. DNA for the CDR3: TGTGCCAGTAGACCCGGACAGTTACACACTGAAGCTTTCTTT. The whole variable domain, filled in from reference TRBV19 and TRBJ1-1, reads DGGITQSPKYLFRKEGQNVTLSCEQNLNHDAMYWYRQDPGQGLRLIYYSQIVNDFQKGDIAEGYSVSREKKESFPLTVTSAQKNPTAFYLCASRPGQLHTEAFFGQGTRLTVV.

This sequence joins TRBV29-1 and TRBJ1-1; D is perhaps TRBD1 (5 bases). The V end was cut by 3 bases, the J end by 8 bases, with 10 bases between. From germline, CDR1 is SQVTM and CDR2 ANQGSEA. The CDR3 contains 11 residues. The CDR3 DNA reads TGCAGCGTTGATTCCCAGGGAGAAGCTTTCTTT. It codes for CSVDSQGEAFF.

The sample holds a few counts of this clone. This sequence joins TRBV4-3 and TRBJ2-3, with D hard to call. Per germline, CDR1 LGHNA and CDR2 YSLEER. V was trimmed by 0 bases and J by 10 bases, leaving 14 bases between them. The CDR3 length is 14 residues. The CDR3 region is CASSQDLLARSQYF. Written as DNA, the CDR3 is TGCGCCAGCAGCCAAGATCTTTTGGCTAGATCGCAGTATTTT.

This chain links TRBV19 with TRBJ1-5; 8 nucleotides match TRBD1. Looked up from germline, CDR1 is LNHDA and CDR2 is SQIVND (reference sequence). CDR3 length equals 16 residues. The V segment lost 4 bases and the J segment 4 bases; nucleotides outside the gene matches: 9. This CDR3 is CASSTQGTGGNQPQHF. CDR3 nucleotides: TGTGCCAGTAGTACTCAGGGGACAGGAGGGAATCAGCCCCAGCATTTT.

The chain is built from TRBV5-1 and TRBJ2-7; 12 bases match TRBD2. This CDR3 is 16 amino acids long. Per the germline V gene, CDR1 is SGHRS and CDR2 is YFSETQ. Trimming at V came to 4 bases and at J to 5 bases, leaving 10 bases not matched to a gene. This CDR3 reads CASSLVASGGAHEQYF. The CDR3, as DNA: TGCGCCAGCAGCCTGGTGGCTAGCGGGGGGGCTCACGAGCAGTACTTC. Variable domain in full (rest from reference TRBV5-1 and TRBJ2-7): KAGVTQTPRYLIKTRGQQVTLSCSPISGHRSVSWYQQTPGQGLQFLFEYFSETQRNKGNFPGRFSGRQFSNSRSEMNVSTLELGDSALYLCASSLVASGGAHEQYFGPGTRLTVT.